What follows are 21 T cell receptor beta chains derived from one specimen sequenced in a study of CD8+CD57+ T cells in acquired aplastic anemia. The use of genomic DNA as template underpinned the TCR beta VDJ and CDR3 profiling. A single record per CDR3 protein comes from TCRdb applying MiXCR to the reads. The top ten clones hold approximately 2.9% of a sample with 180,000 or so distinct CDR3 sequences, 40% to 55% of them seen once. The sequenced material came from sorted CD4+, CD8+, or CD8+CD57+ T cells (not recorded which) from PBMCs. The receptors originated from a human donor in good health.

There are many counts of this clonotype. J is TRBJ2-7 and V is TRBV4-1; the match to TRBD1 covers 10 bases. The CDR3 is 16 amino acids. The ends lost 1 base at V and 2 bases at J; junction bases unmatched: 5. CDR1 and CDR2 (germline): MGHRA, YSYEKL. DNA for the CDR3: TGCGCCAGCAGCCAAGTTTACGGGACAGGGGCCTACGAGCAGTACTTC. This encodes CASSQVYGTGAYEQYF.

V and J are TRBV2 and TRBJ1-2; 9 positions agree with TRBD1. V shed 0 bases, J shed 8 bases, and the junction held 4 bases outside the gene matches. The germline V gene encodes CDR1 SNHLY and CDR2 FYNNEI. CDR3 size: 14 residues. The CDR3 region is CASSEAMGQGGYTF. In DNA, the CDR3 is TGTGCCAGCAGTGAAGCTATGGGACAGGGAGGCTACACCTTC.

As to this clonotype: A much larger clone lies one base from this, so it may be a read error. The V gene is TRBV29-1, the J gene TRBJ2-5, with D perhaps TRBD1 (6 bases). Germline assignment: CDR1 SQVTM and CDR2 ANQGSEA. CDR3 length: 13 amino acids. V was pared by 3 bases and J by 5 bases, with 13 bases between. The CDR3 here is CSVDIQGWETQYF. CDR3 DNA sequence: TGCAGCGTTGACATTCAGGGGTGGGAGACCCAGTACTTC.

This clonotype was seen more than once but under ten times. The junction shows a germline mismatch at one end, possibly a read error. The chain links TRBV7-9 to TRBJ2-7; no clear D. Germline assignment: CDR1 SEHNR and CDR2 FQNEAQ (reference sequence). The CDR3 has 11 amino acids. This chain's CDR3 is CASSLRADDNF. The CDR3 bases are TGTGCCAGCAGCCTCCGGGCAGACGACAACTTC. The variable domain in full, with the rest retrieved from reference TRBV7-9 and TRBJ2-7, is DTGVSQNPRHKITKRGQNVTFRCDPISEHNRLYWYRQTLGQGPEFLTYFQNEAQLEKSRLLSDRFSAERPKGSFSTLEIQRTEQGDSAMYLCASSLRADDNFGPGTRLTVT.

The sample holds many counts of this clonotype. The V and J genes are TRBV2 and TRBJ2-5; TRBD1 matches 12 bases. Germline V CDR1 and CDR2: SNHLY, FYNNEI. Trimming removed 6 bases from V and 4 bases from J; junction bases left unmatched: 6. The CDR3 consists of 15 residues. CDR3 amino acids: CASRTGTGGLETQYF. In DNA, the CDR3 is TGTGCCAGCAGGACCGGGACAGGGGGCTTAGAGACCCAGTACTTC.

This clonotype has a handful of counts. The rearrangement joins TRBV29-1 to TRBJ1-2; no clear D. Germline CDR1 is SQVTM and CDR2 is ANQGSEA. V lost 4 bases, J lost 1 base, and 13 bases lay in between. The CDR3 is 14 residues long. In DNA form, the CDR3 reads TGCAGCGTTGGCCCAATACCCTATAACTATGGCTACACCTTC. It yields the protein CSVGPIPYNYGYTF.

This clonotype has only a few counts. The chain combines TRBV10-3 with TRBJ2-2; 8 nucleotides match TRBD2. This CDR3 has 17 amino acids. The germline V gene has CDR1 ENHRY and CDR2 SYGVKD. V gave up 0 bases and J gave up 4 bases; unmatched junction bases: 7. The CDR3 DNA reads TGTGCCATCAGTGAGTCGGGAACCGGGACTAGCACCGGGGAGCTGTTTTTT. Translation: CAISESGTGTSTGELFF.

The chain uses TRBV20-1 and TRBJ1-1; D is perhaps TRBD1 (5 bases). Looked up from germline, CDR1 is DFQATT and CDR2 is SNEGSKA (reference sequence). This CDR3 has 11 amino acids. Between the trimmed V and J ends, which lost 6 bases and 6 bases, there was a span of 11 bases. The CDR3 region is CSARWGAEAFF. The CDR3 nucleotides read TGCAGTGCCAGATGGGGGGCTGAAGCTTTCTTT.

This clonotype was picked up many times. This chain connects TRBV7-2 to TRBJ2-7; D not certain. Trimming took off 1 base at V and 2 bases at J, with 6 bases between the two ends. The CDR3 loop spans 13 amino acids. CDR1 and CDR2 (germline): SGHTA, FQGNSA. The CDR3: CASSLGWAYEQYF. CDR3 nucleotide sequence: TGTGCCAGCAGCTTAGGTTGGGCCTACGAGCAGTACTTC.

This clonotype occurred many times. This chain uses TRBV20-1 with TRBJ2-3; 12 nucleotides line up with TRBD2. With 1 base clipped from V and 2 bases from J, the junction kept 1 base outside the gene matches. The CDR3 has 15 residues. Germline V CDR1 and CDR2: DFQATT, SNEGSKA (reference sequence). CDR3 region: CSARGLAGVTDTQYF. Written as DNA, the CDR3 is TGCAGTGCTAGAGGACTAGCGGGAGTCACAGATACGCAGTATTTT.

In its sample, this clonotype was seen many times. The rearrangement links TRBV6-2 or TRBV6-3 to TRBJ2-7, with a possible D match to TRBD1 (5 bases). Germline CDR1 is MNHEY and CDR2 is SVGEGT. This CDR3 contains 13 residues. Trimming stripped 4 bases from V and 2 bases from J, with 9 bases between. The CDR3 loop reads CASSSRQTYEQYF. The CDR3 DNA follows: TGTGCCAGCAGTTCCCGACAGACCTACGAGCAGTACTTC.

The sample holds many counts of this clonotype. The V call is TRBV6-5, the J call TRBJ1-2; 8 bases line up with TRBD1. Germline trimming cut 2 bases from V and 8 bases from J; bases unmatched to any gene: 10. The germline gives CDR1 MNHEY, CDR2 SVGAGI. CDR3 length equals 15 residues. The CDR3 sequence: CASSYLQGAGFGYTF. CDR3 DNA: TGTGCCAGCAGTTACCTGCAGGGGGCAGGGTTCGGCTACACCTTC.

This chain links TRBV12-3 or TRBV12-4 with TRBJ2-7; 9 positions agree with TRBD1. CDR3 length equals 13 residues. Unmatched junction bases numbered 1, after V lost 5 bases and J lost 2 bases. The CDR3 sequence: CASSRQGAYEQYF. CDR3 bases: TGTGCCAGCAGTCGACAGGGGGCCTACGAGCAGTACTTC.

This clonotype was counted a few times. The chain combines TRBV2 with TRBJ1-6, with D unclear. V gave up 4 bases and J gave up 5 bases, with 9 bases separating them. This CDR3 is 14 amino acids long. Germline lookup yields CDR1 SNHLY and CDR2 FYNNEI. CDR3 sequence (DNA): TGTGCCAGCAGTGTTCGGGGTGATAATTCACCCCTCCACTTT. This encodes CASSVRGDNSPLHF. Full variable domain (remainder filled in from reference TRBV2 and TRBJ1-6): EPEVTQTPSHQVTQMGQEVILRCVPISNHLYFYWYRQILGQKVEFLVSFYNNEISEKSEIFDDQFSVERPDGSNFTLKIRSTKLEDSAMYFCASSVRGDNSPLHFGNGTRLTVT.

In this sample, this clonotype turned up a few times. The J gene is TRBJ2-1, the V gene TRBV27; TRBD1 or TRBD2 may be the D gene (5 bases each). In germline, CDR1 is MNHEY, CDR2 SMNVEV (reference sequence). CDR3 length: 15 residues. The ends were cut back, 8 bases at V and 1 base at J, with 15 bases in the middle. CDR3 amino acids: CASRGSERSYNEQFF. The CDR3 bases are TGTGCCAGCCGGGGCAGCGAACGATCCTACAATGAGCAGTTCTTC.

Turning to this clonotype: Its ends do not fully match the called genes, so a read error is possible. CDR3 coding DNA: TGTGCCAGCAGTATGGGGGTACCTGGCGAGCAGTACTTC. It yields the protein CASSMGVPGEQYF. The rearrangement uses TRBV19 and TRBJ2-7; possibly TRBD1 or TRBD2 for D (5 bases each). CDR1 LNHDA and CDR2 SQIVND come from the germline V gene (reference sequence). The CDR3 runs 13 residues.

This clonotype was detected many times. V usage is TRBV5-1 and J usage is TRBJ2-7; the match to TRBD1 covers 9 bases. V lost 0 bases and J lost 6; bases outside the gene matches: 7. Germline CDR1 and CDR2: SGHRS and YFSETQ. This CDR3 has 15 amino acids. The CDR3 sequence is CASSLEWGQGSEQYF. For the CDR3, the DNA is TGCGCCAGCAGCTTGGAGTGGGGACAGGGAAGCGAGCAGTACTTC.

This sequence joins TRBV7-9 and TRBJ2-3, with D uncertain. The V end was cut by 8 bases, the J end by 2 bases, with 14 bases between. Germline assignment: CDR1 SEHNR and CDR2 FQNEAQ (reference sequence). There are 14 residues in the CDR3. CDR3 in amino acids: CASQVLGDTDTQYF. The CDR3 nucleotides are TGTGCCAGCCAAGTACTCGGTGACACAGATACGCAGTATTTT.

This clonotype has more than one count but fewer than ten. The J gene is TRBJ2-5, the V gene TRBV7-2; D is uncertain. V was cut by 0 bases and J by 5 bases, with 4 bases left in between. CDR3 size: 12 residues. CDR1 and CDR2 from the germline V gene are SGHTA and FQGNSA. The CDR3 region is CASSLARETQYF. In nucleotides, the CDR3 is TGTGCCAGCAGCTTAGCGCGGGAGACCCAGTACTTC.

The genes are TRBV29-1 and TRBJ2-5; D perhaps matches TRBD1 (6 bases). The CDR3 loop spans 15 amino acids. The V and J ends lost 4 bases and 0 bases respectively, with 15 bases between them. The V gene's germline CDR1 is SQVTM and CDR2 ANQGSEA. CDR3 protein: CSVVQGTLYQETQYF. The CDR3 DNA follows: TGCAGCGTTGTACAGGGCACACTCTACCAAGAGACCCAGTACTTC.

Many counts were recorded for this clonotype. This chain links TRBV20-1 with TRBJ2-1, with D perhaps assigned TRBD1 or TRBD2 (6 bases each). The germline gives CDR1 DFQATT, CDR2 SNEGSKA (reference sequence). The V gene lost 2 bases and the J gene lost 4 bases, with 12 bases spanning the gap. This CDR3 is 14 amino acids long. This CDR3 reads CSARKGEAYNEQFF. The CDR3 DNA reads TGCAGTGCTAGAAAGGGGGAGGCATACAATGAGCAGTTCTTC.